This passage covers 9 T cell receptor beta chains from one sample sequenced in a study of cytomegalovirus exposure and HLA in healthy donors. The PCR employed 60 Vbeta primers together with 13 Jbeta primers. The method was immunoSEQ multiplex PCR; TCRdb's version includes in-frame clones alone and lacks a portion of them. This sample has approximately 150,000 clones, with roughly 65% found just once. Sequenced material: PBMCs. These receptors came from a woman between 18 and 29 years old in good health and CMV-seropositive.

This clone was recorded a few times. The rearrangement uses TRBV4-1 and TRBJ2-3, with a tentative D call TRBD2 (6 bases). The CDR3 totals 15 residues. The V end was cut by 6 bases, the J end by 2 bases, with 15 bases between. Per the germline V gene, CDR1 is MGHRA and CDR2 is YSYEKL. The CDR3 region has the DNA TGCGCCAGCAGTAGGAGCGGGCCCGACACAGATACGCAGTATTTT. Protein product: CASSRSGPDTDTQYF.

This sequence joins TRBV6-6 and TRBJ2-3; the match to TRBD2 covers 9 bases. CDR3 length: 16 residues. CDR1 is MNHNY and CDR2 is SVGAGI in the germline V gene (reference sequence). With V trimmed by 4 bases and J by 5 bases, 10 bases remained unmatched. CDR3 in amino acids: CASSSSWREGVDTQYF. In DNA, the CDR3 is TGTGCCAGCAGTTCTTCATGGCGGGAGGGTGTAGATACGCAGTATTTT.

This clone showed up just a few times. The J gene is TRBJ2-7, the V gene TRBV4-1; 14 nucleotides align to TRBD2. The CDR3 consists of 15 residues. Per germline, CDR1 MGHRA and CDR2 YSYEKL. V trimming: 1 base; J trimming: 5 bases; junction bases outside the gene matches: 1. The CDR3 loop reads CASSQGGLAGDEQYF. DNA for the CDR3: TGCGCCAGCAGCCAAGGGGGACTAGCGGGGGACGAGCAGTACTTC.

The chain has TRBV11-1 and TRBJ1-3, with D possibly matching TRBD1 (6 bases). Germline V gene data show CDR1 as SGHAT and CDR2 as FQDESV (reference sequence). The CDR3 sequence is 16 residues long. V was cut by 0 bases and J by 2 bases, with 11 bases left in between. In DNA, the CDR3 is TGTGCCAGCAGCTTAGCCTGGACAGTGCCTGGAAACACCATATATTTT. Protein product: CASSLAWTVPGNTIYF.

V and J are TRBV5-1 and TRBJ2-7, with TRBD2 matching 7 bases. Looked up from germline, CDR1 is SGHRS and CDR2 is YFSETQ. J gave up 4 bases and V 0 bases, and 7 bases lay outside the gene matches. This CDR3 comprises 15 residues. CDR3 in amino acids: CASSLDGGSSYEQYF. CDR3 in DNA: TGCGCCAGCAGCTTGGACGGCGGGAGTTCGTACGAGCAGTACTTC.

The rearrangement uses TRBV5-4 and TRBJ1-4, with 8 bases that match TRBD1. The V gene's germline CDR1 is SGHNT and CDR2 YYREEE (reference sequence). This CDR3 has 17 residues. V was clipped by 0 bases and J by 2 bases; unmatched bases: 6. The CDR3 sequence: CASSLGDRGRTNEKLFF. DNA of the CDR3: TGTGCCAGCAGCTTGGGTGACAGGGGCAGGACTAATGAAAAACTGTTTTTT.

The rearrangement joins TRBV5-6 to TRBJ1-1, with a tentative D call TRBD1 (6 bases). There are 16 residues in the CDR3. Trimming removed 4 bases at V and 0 bases at J, with 16 bases between. Per germline, CDR1 SGHDT and CDR2 YYEEEE. The CDR3 loop reads CASSPWTAYMNTEAFF. CDR3 in DNA: TGTGCCAGCAGCCCGTGGACAGCGTACATGAACACTGAAGCTTTCTTT.

The chain recombines TRBV19 with TRBJ1-2, with 9 bases identical to TRBD1. The CDR3 is 13 amino acids. The germline CDR1 and CDR2 sequences are LNHDA and SQIVND (reference sequence). The ends lost 9 bases at V and 3 bases at J; junction bases unmatched: 5. The DNA of the CDR3 is TGTGCCAGCCGGCGGGACAGGGACTATGGCTACACCTTC. Translated, it gives CASRRDRDYGYTF.

The chain employs TRBV9 and TRBJ2-5; weak D call: TRBD2 (6 bases). CDR1 and CDR2 from the germline V gene are SGDLS and YYNGEE. Trimming cost V 4 bases and J 5 bases, with 12 bases left between them. The CDR3 spans 13 residues. The CDR3 loop reads CASSYSSDETQYF. The CDR3 DNA sequence: TGTGCCAGCAGCTATTCTAGCGATGAGACCCAGTACTTC.